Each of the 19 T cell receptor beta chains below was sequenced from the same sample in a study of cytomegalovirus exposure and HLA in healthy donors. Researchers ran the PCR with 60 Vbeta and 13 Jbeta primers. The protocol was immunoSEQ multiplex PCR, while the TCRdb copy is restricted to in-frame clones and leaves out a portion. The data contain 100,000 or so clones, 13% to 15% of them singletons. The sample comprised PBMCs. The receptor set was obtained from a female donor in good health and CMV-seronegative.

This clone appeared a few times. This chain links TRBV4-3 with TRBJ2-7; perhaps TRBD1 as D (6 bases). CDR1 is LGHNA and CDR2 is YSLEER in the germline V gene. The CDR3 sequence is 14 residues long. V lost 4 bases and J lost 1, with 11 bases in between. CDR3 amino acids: CASSRGQGSYEQYF. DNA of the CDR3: TGCGCCAGCAGCCGGGGGCAGGGATCCTACGAGCAGTACTTC.

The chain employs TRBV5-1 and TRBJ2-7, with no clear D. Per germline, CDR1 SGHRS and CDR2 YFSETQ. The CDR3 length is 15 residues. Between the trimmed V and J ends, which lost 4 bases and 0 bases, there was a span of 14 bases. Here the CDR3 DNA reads TGCGCCAGCAGCCCCTTCGCGGTTAGCTCCTACGAGCAGTACTTC. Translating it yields CASSPFAVSSYEQYF.

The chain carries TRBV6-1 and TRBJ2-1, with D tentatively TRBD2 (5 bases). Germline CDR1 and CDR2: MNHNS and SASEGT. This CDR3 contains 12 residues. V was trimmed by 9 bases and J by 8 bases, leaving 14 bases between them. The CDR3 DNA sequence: TGTGCCAGTCACCGGGTGAGGGATGAGCAGTTCTTC. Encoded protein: CASHRVRDEQFF.

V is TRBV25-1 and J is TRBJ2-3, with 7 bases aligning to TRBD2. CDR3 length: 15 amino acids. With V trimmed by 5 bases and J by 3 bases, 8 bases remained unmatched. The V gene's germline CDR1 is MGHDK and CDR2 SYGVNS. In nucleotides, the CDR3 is TGTGCCAGCAGTCAAACTAGCGCGAGAACAGATACGCAGTATTTT. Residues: CASSQTSARTDTQYF. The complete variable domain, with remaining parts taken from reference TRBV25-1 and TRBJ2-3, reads EADIYQTPRYLVIGTGKKITLECSQTMGHDKMYWYQQDPGMELHLIHYSYGVNSTEKGDLSSESTVSRIRTEHFPLTLESARPSHTSQYLCASSQTSARTDTQYFGPGTRLTVL.

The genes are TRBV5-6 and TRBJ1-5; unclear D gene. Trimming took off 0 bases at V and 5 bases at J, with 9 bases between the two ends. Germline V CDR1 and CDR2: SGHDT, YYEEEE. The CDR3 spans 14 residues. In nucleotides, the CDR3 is TGTGCCAGCAGCTTGGGGCAGTCATATCAGCCCCAGCATTTT. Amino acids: CASSLGQSYQPQHF.

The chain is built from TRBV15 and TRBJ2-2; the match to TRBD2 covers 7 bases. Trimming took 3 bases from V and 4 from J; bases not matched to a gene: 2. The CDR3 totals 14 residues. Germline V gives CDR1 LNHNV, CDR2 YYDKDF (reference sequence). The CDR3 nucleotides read TGTGCCACCAGCAGTAAGCGGGGCACCGGGGAGCTGTTTTTT. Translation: CATSSKRGTGELFF.

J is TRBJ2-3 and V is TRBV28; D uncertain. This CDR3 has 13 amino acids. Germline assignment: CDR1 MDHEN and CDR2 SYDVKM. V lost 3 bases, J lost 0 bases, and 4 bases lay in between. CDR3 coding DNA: TGTGCCAGCAGTTTCGTAAGCACAGATACGCAGTATTTT. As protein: CASSFVSTDTQYF.

The CDR3 DNA is TGTGCCAGCAGTACAGGGGGCAGTAACACTGAAGCTTTCTTT. Its protein product is CASSTGGSNTEAFF. The chain has TRBV6-5 and TRBJ1-1; 9 bases agree with TRBD1. Germline trimming cut 5 bases from V and 2 bases from J; bases unmatched to any gene: 3. Germline CDR1 and CDR2: MNHEY and SVGAGI. The CDR3 has 14 residues.

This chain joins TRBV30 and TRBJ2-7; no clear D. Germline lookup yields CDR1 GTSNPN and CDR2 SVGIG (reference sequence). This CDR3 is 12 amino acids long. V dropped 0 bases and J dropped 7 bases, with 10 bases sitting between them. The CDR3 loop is CAWSVSPLEQYF. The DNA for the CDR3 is TGTGCCTGGAGTGTATCCCCACTTGAGCAGTACTTC.

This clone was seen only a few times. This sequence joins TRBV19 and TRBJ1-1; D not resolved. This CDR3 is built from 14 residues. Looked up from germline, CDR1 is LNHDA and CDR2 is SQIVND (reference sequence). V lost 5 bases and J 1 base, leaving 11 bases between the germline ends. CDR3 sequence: CASSFARQNTEAFF. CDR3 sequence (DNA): TGTGCCAGTAGTTTCGCCAGGCAGAACACTGAAGCTTTCTTT.

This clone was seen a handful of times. The chain's CDR3 is CAITQGTGNTIYF. DNA of the CDR3: TGTGCCATAACCCAGGGGACTGGAAACACCATATATTTT. V and J are TRBV30 and TRBJ1-3, with TRBD1 as a possible D gene (6 bases). V lost 8 bases and J 2 bases, leaving 13 bases between the germline ends. The CDR3 is made up of 13 amino acids. CDR1 and CDR2 (germline): GTSNPN, SVGIG (reference sequence).

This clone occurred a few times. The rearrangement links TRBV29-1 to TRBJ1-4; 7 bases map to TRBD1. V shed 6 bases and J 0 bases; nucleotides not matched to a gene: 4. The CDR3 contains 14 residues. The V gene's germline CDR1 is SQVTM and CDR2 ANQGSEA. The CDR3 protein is CSVRQGATNEKLFF. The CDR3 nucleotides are TGCAGCGTCAGACAGGGTGCAACTAATGAAAAACTGTTTTTT.

The CDR3 bases are TGTGCCAGCAGGGGTACAGGGAGAGAGCAGTACTTC. Residues: CASRGTGREQYF. The chain uses TRBV28 and TRBJ2-7; possible D gene TRBD1, 6 bases. Germline CDR1 MDHEN, CDR2 SYDVKM. The CDR3 runs 12 residues. V was pared by 6 bases and J by 7 bases, with 13 bases between.

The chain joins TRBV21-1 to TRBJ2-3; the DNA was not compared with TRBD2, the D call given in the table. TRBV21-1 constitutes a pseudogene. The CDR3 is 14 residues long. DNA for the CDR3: TGTGCCAGCAGCAAAGCCCAGGGACTGGATACGCAGTATTTT. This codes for CASSKAQGLDTQYF.

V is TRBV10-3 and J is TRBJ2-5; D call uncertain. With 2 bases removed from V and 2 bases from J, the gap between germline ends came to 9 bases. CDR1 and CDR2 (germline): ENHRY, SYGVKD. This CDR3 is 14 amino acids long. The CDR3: CAISEGQNQETQYF. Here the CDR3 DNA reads TGTGCCATCAGTGAGGGTCAGAATCAAGAGACCCAGTACTTC.

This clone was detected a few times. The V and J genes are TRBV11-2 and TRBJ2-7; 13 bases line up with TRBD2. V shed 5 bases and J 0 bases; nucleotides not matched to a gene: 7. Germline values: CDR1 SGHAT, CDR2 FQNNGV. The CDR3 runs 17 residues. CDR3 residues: CASSRTSGGLSSYEQYF. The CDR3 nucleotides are TGTGCCAGCAGCCGGACTAGCGGGGGCCTAAGCTCCTACGAGCAGTACTTC. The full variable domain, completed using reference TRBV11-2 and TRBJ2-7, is EAGVAQSPRYKIIEKRQSVAFWCNPISGHATLYWYQQILGQGPKLLIQFQNNGVVDDSQLPKDRFSAERLKGVDSTLKIQPAKLEDSAVYLCASSRTSGGLSSYEQYFGPGTRLTVT.

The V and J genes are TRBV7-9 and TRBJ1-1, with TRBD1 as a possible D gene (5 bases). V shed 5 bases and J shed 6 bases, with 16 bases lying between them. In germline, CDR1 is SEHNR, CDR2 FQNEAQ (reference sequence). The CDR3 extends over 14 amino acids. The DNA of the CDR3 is TGTGCCAGCAGCCTGGACCATCAGGGCGCTGAAGCTTTCTTT. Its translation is CASSLDHQGAEAFF.

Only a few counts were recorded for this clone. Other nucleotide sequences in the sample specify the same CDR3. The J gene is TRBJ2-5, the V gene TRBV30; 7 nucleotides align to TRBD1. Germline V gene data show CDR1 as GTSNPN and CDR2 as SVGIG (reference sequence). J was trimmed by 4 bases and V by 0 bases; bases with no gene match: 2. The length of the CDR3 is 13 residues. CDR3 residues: CAWSVQGLETQYF. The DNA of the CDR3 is TGTGCCTGGAGTGTACAGGGGTTAGAGACCCAGTACTTC.

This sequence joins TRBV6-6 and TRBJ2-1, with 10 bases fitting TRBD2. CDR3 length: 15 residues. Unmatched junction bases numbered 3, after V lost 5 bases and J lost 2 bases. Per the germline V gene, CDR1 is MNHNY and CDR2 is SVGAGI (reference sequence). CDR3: CASSLAGVAYNEQFF. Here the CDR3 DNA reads TGTGCCAGCAGTCTAGCGGGAGTTGCCTACAATGAGCAGTTCTTC.